These T cell receptor beta chains were read from a single sample in a study of blood T cell repertoires in COVID-19. Only in-frame clones appear in the TCRdb table, and some are missing; sequencing was by immunoSEQ multiplex PCR. The data contain 150,000 or so clones, more than 80% of them seen just once; the ten biggest clones take up around 4.2%. Specimen: PBMCs or T cells enriched from blood (not recorded which). These receptors were collected from a man in his fifties who had recovered from COVID-19. Each CDR3 is given with its conserved first and last residue. D genes are given only for firm matches. Expanded clones get a size class; other rows say once, few or many, or leave the size out.

J gene	clone size	V gene	D gene	CDR3 protein	CDR3 DNA
TRBJ1-6	.	TRBV7-9	TRBD1	CASTGQGHSPLHF	TGTGCCAGCACGGGACAGGGCCACTCACCCCTCCACTTT
TRBJ1-2	.	TRBV28	.	CASSSRGGGNYGYTF	TGTGCCAGCAGCTCTCGGGGGGGCGGCAACTATGGCTACACCTTC
TRBJ1-4	.	TRBV5-1	.	CASSLDPARGTNEKLFF	TGCGCCAGCAGCTTGGACCCTGCCAGGGGAACTAATGAAAAACTGTTTTTT
TRBJ2-5	.	TRBV4-3	TRBD2	CASSQDRAGRTQYF	TGCGCCAGCAGCCAAGATCGAGCGGGGCGGACCCAGTACTTC
TRBJ1-4	.	TRBV7-2	.	CASSLDQGSYEKLFF	TGTGCCAGCAGCTTAGATCAGGGTAGTTACGAAAAACTGTTTTTT
TRBJ2-3	.	TRBV14	TRBD2	CASSPGLAWDTDTQYF	TGTGCCAGCAGCCCCGGACTAGCGTGGGACACAGATACGCAGTATTTT
TRBJ2-1	.	TRBV24-1	.	CATSDNRGLGNEQFF	TGTGCCACCAGTGATAACAGGGGACTAGGCAATGAGCAGTTCTTC
TRBJ1-1	.	TRBV6-2/TRBV6-3	TRBD1	CASSLDRVAFF	TGTGCCAGCAGCTTGGACAGGGTCGCTTTCTTT
TRBJ1-2	.	TRBV5-6	.	CASSAPVGGEGYTF	TGTGCCAGCAGCGCCCCCGTCGGGGGTGAAGGCTACACCTTC
TRBJ2-5	.	TRBV18	.	CASSLRQQETQYF	TGTGCCAGCTCACTAAGACAGCAAGAGACCCAGTACTTC
TRBJ1-4	.	TRBV7-2	TRBD1	CASSPHLTGAYEKLFF	TGTGCCAGCAGCCCACACTTGACAGGGGCTTATGAAAAACTGTTTTTT
TRBJ1-6	.	TRBV2	TRBD1	CASRRQGGNSPLHF	TGTGCCAGCAGACGACAGGGGGGTAATTCACCCCTCCACTTT
TRBJ1-6	.	TRBV4-3	.	CASSQDADRNNSPLHF	TGCGCCAGCAGCCAAGATGCGGACAGAAATAATTCACCCCTCCACTTT
TRBJ1-5	few	TRBV7-8	.	CASSLGRDQPQHF	TGTGCCAGCAGCTTAGGCAGGGATCAGCCCCAGCATTTT
TRBJ1-2	.	TRBV9	.	CASNTLGGGGYTF	TGTGCCAGCAACACCCTAGGAGGAGGGGGCTACACCTTC
TRBJ1-6	.	TRBV6-5	.	CASSFKQPDFNSPLHF	TGTGCCAGCAGTTTCAAACAGCCGGATTTTAATTCACCCCTCCACTTT
TRBJ1-2	.	TRBV7-9	TRBD1	CASSSGNDRVRGYTF	TGTGCCAGCAGCTCAGGGAATGACAGGGTACGCGGCTACACCTTC
TRBJ1-4	.	TRBV19	.	CASSPNRATNEKLFF	TGTGCCAGTAGCCCGAATAGAGCAACTAATGAAAAACTGTTTTTT
TRBJ1-2	.	TRBV6-5	.	CASRATGVLYGYTF	TGTGCCAGCAGGGCTACAGGTGTCCTCTATGGCTACACCTTC
TRBJ2-5	once	TRBV9	TRBD2	CASSVGASGGRQETQYF	TGTGCCAGCAGCGTAGGAGCTAGCGGGGGGCGTCAAGAGACCCAGTACTTC
TRBJ1-6	.	TRBV28	.	CASSLRQQTLHF	TGTGCCAGCAGCCTCCGACAGCAAACCCTCCACTTT
TRBJ2-5	.	TRBV7-2	.	CASSLSPNSETQYF	TGTGCCAGCAGCTTATCCCCCAACTCAGAGACCCAGTACTTC
TRBJ2-1	once	TRBV7-6	TRBD2	CASSLGGGTSGDEQFF	TGTGCCAGCAGCTTAGGAGGGGGGACTAGCGGGGACGAGCAGTTCTTC
TRBJ2-7	.	TRBV9	TRBD2	CASSPRGSGPSYEQYF	TGTGCCAGCAGCCCTCGGGGTAGCGGGCCTTCCTACGAGCAGTACTTC
TRBJ2-7	once	TRBV7-6	TRBD2	CASGTSGGVVGAGEQYF	TGTGCTAGCGGGACTAGCGGGGGAGTAGTAGGGGCTGGCGAGCAGTACTTC
TRBJ2-1	.	TRBV30	TRBD2	CAWSGLAGVSSYNEQFF	TGTGCCTGGAGTGGACTAGCGGGAGTTAGCTCCTACAATGAGCAGTTCTTC
TRBJ1-3	.	TRBV4-2	.	CASSHLTANSGNTIYF	TGTGCCAGCAGCCATCTGACAGCGAACTCTGGAAACACCATATATTTT
TRBJ2-3	once	TRBV13	.	CASSSADTQYF	TGTGCCAGCAGCTCGGCAGATACGCAGTATTTT
TRBJ1-2	.	TRBV3-1/TRBV3-2	.	CASSQDQGPYYGYTF	TGTGCCAGCAGCCAAGATCAGGGCCCCTACTATGGCTACACCTTC
TRBJ1-1	.	TRBV2	.	CARSRETRTEAFF	TGTGCCAGAAGCCGGGAGACGCGCACTGAAGCTTTCTTT
TRBJ2-2	.	TRBV2	.	CASSAQTVNTGELFF	TGTGCCAGCAGTGCCCAAACAGTGAACACCGGGGAGCTGTTTTTT
TRBJ2-3	.	TRBV5-4	TRBD1	CASSLDRSSTDTQYF	TGTGCCAGCAGCCTGGACAGGTCTAGCACAGATACGCAGTATTTT
TRBJ1-6	.	TRBV7-8	.	CASSLIPGGGSYNSPLHF	TGTGCCAGCAGCTTAATCCCGGGGGGGGGCTCCTATAATTCACCCCTCCACTTT
TRBJ2-2	.	TRBV7-3	.	CASSSAGRAGELFF	TGTGCCAGCAGCTCAGCGGGCAGGGCCGGGGAGCTGTTTTTT
TRBJ1-5	.	TRBV19	.	CASTYRGNQPQHF	TGTGCCAGCACCTACAGAGGCAATCAGCCCCAGCATTTT
TRBJ2-1	once	TRBV2	TRBD1	CASRYVGQGLKGAANEQFF	TGTGCCAGCAGGTACGTCGGACAGGGCTTGAAGGGGGCGGCCAATGAGCAGTTCTTC
TRBJ2-3	.	TRBV5-1	TRBD2	CASSSGTTVADTQYF	TGCGCCAGCAGCTCCGGGACTACGGTCGCAGATACGCAGTATTTT
TRBJ1-2	.	TRBV4-1	TRBD1	CASSQVFSTGGRYGYTF	TGCGCCAGCAGCCAAGTTTTTTCGACAGGGGGTCGGTATGGCTACACCTTC
TRBJ1-2	.	TRBV27	.	CASSLRGVVREYYGYTF	TGTGCCAGCAGTCTCAGGGGTGTCGTGAGGGAGTACTATGGCTACACCTTC
TRBJ2-3	.	TRBV5-4	TRBD2	CASSLKAGGLTDTQYF	TGTGCCAGCAGCTTGAAGGCGGGGGGGCTGACAGATACGCAGTATTTT
TRBJ2-5	.	TRBV5-1	TRBD1	CASSPSGQGFGETQYF	TGCGCCAGCAGCCCGTCCGGACAGGGGTTTGGGGAGACCCAGTACTTC
TRBJ2-5	.	TRBV28	TRBD2	CASRPGGPATQYF	TGTGCCAGCAGGCCGGGGGGGCCAGCGACCCAGTACTTC
TRBJ2-3	.	TRBV6-2/TRBV6-3	.	CASSPIADTQYF	TGTGCCAGCAGCCCGATAGCAGATACGCAGTATTTT
TRBJ1-6	.	TRBV7-2	TRBD1	CASSSPPPTGTGSPLHF	TGTGCCAGCAGCTCACCCCCTCCGACAGGGACAGGTTCACCCCTCCACTTT
TRBJ1-1	.	TRBV19	TRBD1	CASRDRSLWTEAFF	TGTGCCAGTAGGGACAGGAGCCTTTGGACTGAAGCTTTCTTT
TRBJ1-6	.	TRBV4-1	.	CASSLGGDGPGNSPLHF	TGCGCCAGCAGCTTAGGGGGGGACGGTCCGGGAAATTCACCCCTCCACTTT